This TCR beta chain was documented in a study of blood T cell repertoires in COVID-19. About the research overall: Spain, Italy and the United States supplied samples that represented acute and convalescent COVID-19. Sources were T cells, B-cell-depleted T cells, or PBMCs; the material itself was cDNA or gDNA.

The CDR3 totals 16 residues. J was trimmed by 4 bases and V by 5 bases; bases with no gene match: 10. Germline V lookup: CDR1 MNHEY, CDR2 SVGEGT. Under the authors' procedure: Reference gene primer amplification in the assay estimated nucleated cell counts. Some clones are missing from TCRdb's copy, which holds only in-frame ones; the method was immunoSEQ multiplex PCR. For V, J and clone size, that table is used; D and trimming come from the DNA. The table includes some 200,000 clones, around 94% detected once. A Seattle source enrolled patients during active infection and followed them longitudinally.

The sample was peripheral blood. This chain uses TRBV6-2 or TRBV6-3 with TRBJ1-1, with 10 bases matching TRBD1. The sequence derives from a young man with COVID-19, enrolled during active disease. The CDR3 loop is CASSTPGTGVLTEAFF. CDR3 sequence (DNA): TGTGCCAGCAGTACACCCGGGACAGGGGTTCTCACTGAAGCTTTCTTT.